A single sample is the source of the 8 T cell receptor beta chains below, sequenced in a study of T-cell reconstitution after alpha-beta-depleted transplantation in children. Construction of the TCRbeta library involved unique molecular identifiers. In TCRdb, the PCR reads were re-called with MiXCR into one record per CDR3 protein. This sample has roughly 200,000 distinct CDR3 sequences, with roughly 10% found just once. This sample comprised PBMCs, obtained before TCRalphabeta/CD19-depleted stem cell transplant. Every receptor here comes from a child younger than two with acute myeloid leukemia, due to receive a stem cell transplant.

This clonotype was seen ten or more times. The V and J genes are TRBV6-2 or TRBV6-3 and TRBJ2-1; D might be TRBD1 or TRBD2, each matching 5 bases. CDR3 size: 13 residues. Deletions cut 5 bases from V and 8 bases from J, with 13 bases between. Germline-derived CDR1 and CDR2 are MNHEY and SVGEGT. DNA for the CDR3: TGTGCCAGCAGTCCCAAGGGGCGGGATGAGCAGTTCTTC. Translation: CASSPKGRDEQFF.

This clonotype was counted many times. The CDR3 DNA is TGTGCCAGCTCCCCTAGCGGCCAAGAGACCCAGTACTTC. Translated, it gives CASSPSGQETQYF. This chain links TRBV28 with TRBJ2-5; 7 bases are shared with TRBD2. Germline assignment: CDR1 MDHEN and CDR2 SYDVKM. V was pared by 8 bases and J by 1 base, with 4 bases of the junction left unmatched. CDR3 length equals 13 residues.

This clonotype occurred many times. Here the CDR3 reads CATSDWGAGANVLTF. CDR3 DNA: TGTGCCACCAGTGATTGGGGCGCTGGGGCCAACGTCCTGACTTTC. J is TRBJ2-6 and V is TRBV24-1, with D perhaps matching TRBD1 (5 bases). The V gene lost 2 bases and the J gene lost 2 bases, with 6 bases spanning the gap. The CDR3 has 15 residues. Germline CDR1 is KGHDR and CDR2 is SFDVKD.

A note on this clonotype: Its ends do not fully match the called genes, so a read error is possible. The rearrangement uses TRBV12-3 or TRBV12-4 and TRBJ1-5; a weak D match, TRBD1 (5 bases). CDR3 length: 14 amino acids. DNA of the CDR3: TGTGTCAGCAGTTTAGGGGCACACAATCAGCCCCAGCATTTT. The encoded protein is CVSSLGAHNQPQHF.

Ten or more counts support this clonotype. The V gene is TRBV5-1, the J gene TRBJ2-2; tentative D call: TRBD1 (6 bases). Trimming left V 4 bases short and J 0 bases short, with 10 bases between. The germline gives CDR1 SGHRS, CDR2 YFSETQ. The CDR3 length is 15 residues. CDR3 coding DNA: TGCGCCAGCAGCGGGGACACACCGAACACCGGGGAGCTGTTTTTT. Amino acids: CASSGDTPNTGELFF.

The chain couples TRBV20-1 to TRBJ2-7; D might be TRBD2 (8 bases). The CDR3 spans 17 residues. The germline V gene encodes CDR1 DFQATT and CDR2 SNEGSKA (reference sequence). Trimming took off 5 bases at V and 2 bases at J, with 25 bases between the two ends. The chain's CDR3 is CSAALEGAGGLPYEQYF. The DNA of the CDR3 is TGCAGTGCTGCCCTGGAGGGGGCGGGGGGCCTCCCCTACGAGCAGTACTTC.

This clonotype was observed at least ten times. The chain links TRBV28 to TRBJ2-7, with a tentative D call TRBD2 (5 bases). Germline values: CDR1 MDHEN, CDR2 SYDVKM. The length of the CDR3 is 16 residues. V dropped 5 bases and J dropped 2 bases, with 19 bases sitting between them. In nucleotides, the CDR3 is TGTGCCAGCAGTCCCTCGACATTGGGTAGCGCCTACGAGCAGTACTTC. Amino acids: CASSPSTLGSAYEQYF.

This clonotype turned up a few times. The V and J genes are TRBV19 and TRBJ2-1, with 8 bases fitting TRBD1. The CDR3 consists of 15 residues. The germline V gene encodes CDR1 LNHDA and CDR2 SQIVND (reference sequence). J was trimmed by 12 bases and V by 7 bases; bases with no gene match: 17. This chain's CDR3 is CASISTGGGTGGQFF. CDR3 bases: TGTGCCAGTATCAGCACCGGGGGTGGCACAGGGGGGCAGTTCTTC.